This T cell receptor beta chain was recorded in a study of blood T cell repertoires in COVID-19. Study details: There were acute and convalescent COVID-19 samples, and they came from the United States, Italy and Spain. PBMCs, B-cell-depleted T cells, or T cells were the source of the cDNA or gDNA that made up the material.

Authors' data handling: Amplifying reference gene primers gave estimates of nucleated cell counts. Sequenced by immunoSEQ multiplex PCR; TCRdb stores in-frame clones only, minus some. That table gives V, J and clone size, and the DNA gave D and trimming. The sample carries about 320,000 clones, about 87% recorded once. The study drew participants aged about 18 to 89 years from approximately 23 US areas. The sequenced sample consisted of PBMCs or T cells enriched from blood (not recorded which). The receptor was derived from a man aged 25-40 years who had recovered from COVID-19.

CDR3 amino acids: CASSDRHRLSHSGSYNEQFF. For the CDR3, the DNA is TGTGCCAGCAGCGACCGCCACCGACTCTCCCACTCGGGTTCCTACAATGAGCAGTTCTTC. This chain uses TRBV21-1 with TRBJ2-1; the D call of TRBD2 is as the table states it, not checked on the DNA. TRBV21-1 is a pseudogene segment. The CDR3 contains 20 residues.